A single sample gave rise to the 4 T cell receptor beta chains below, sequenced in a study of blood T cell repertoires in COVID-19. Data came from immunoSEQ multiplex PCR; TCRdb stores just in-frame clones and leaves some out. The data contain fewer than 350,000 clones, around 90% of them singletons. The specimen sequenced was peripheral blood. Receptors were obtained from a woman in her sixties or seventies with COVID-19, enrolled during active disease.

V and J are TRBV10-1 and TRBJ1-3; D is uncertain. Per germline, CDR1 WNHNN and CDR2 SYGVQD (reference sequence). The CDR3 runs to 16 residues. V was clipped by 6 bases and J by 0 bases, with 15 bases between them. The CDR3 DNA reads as TGCGCCAGCAGCGGATCGGGTGCCCTCTCTGGAAACACCATATATTTT. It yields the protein CASSGSGALSGNTIYF.

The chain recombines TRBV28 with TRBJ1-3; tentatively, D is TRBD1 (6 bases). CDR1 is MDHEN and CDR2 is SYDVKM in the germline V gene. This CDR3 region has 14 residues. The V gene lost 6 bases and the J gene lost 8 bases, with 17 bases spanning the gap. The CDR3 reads CASSRDTAGDTIYF. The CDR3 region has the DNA TGTGCCAGCAGCCGGGACACGGCTGGGGACACCATATATTTT.

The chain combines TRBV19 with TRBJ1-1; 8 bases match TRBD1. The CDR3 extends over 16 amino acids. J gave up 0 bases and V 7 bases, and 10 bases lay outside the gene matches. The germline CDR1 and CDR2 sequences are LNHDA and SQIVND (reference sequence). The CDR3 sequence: CASTLTGDLMNTEAFF. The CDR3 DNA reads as TGTGCCAGTACCTTGACAGGGGATCTCATGAACACTGAAGCTTTCTTT.

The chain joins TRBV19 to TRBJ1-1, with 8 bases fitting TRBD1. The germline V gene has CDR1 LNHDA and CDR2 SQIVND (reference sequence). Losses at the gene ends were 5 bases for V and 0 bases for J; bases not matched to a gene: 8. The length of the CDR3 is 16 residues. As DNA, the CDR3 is TGTGCCAGTAGTGCCCGACAGGGGAATTTGAACACTGAAGCTTTCTTT. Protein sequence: CASSARQGNLNTEAFF.